A selection of T cell receptor beta chains follows, all from one sample in a study of blood T cell repertoires in COVID-19. The protocol was immunoSEQ multiplex PCR, while the TCRdb copy is restricted to in-frame clones and leaves out a portion. Altogether approximately 390,000 clones are present, approximately 91% being singletons, with the ten largest covering more than 2%. The material sequenced was PBMCs or T cells enriched from blood (not recorded which). The receptors stem from a woman aged 40 to 50 with acute COVID-19. Each CDR3 is given with its conserved first and last residue. A D gene is named only where the DNA matches it firmly. Not all rows give a size; the values are once, few, many and, for expanded clones, a class.

V gene	D gene	J gene	clone size	CDR3 DNA	CDR3 protein
TRBV29-1	TRBD2	TRBJ2-3	-	TGCAGCGTTGACAGGACTAGCGGGGCCACAGATACGCAGTATTTT	CSVDRTSGATDTQYF
TRBV5-6	-	TRBJ2-2	-	TGTGCCAGCAGATATGCGATGAACACCGGGGAGCTGTTTTTT	CASRYAMNTGELFF
TRBV30	-	TRBJ1-1	-	TGTGCCTGGAGTCTTTACCACGGGGGGACCACTGAAGCTTTCTTT	CAWSLYHGGTTEAFF
TRBV7-8	-	TRBJ1-3	-	TGTGCCAGCAGCAATACTTACAGGGCCCCAAACACCATATATTTT	CASSNTYRAPNTIYF
TRBV7-8	TRBD1	TRBJ2-7	once	TGTGCCAGCAGCTTAGAGGGGGCAATCCACGAGCAGTACTTC	CASSLEGAIHEQYF
TRBV5-1	TRBD1	TRBJ1-1	few	TGCGCCAGCAGCCCCACTTGGGGTACAGGGGGCACTGAAGCTTTCTTT	CASSPTWGTGGTEAFF
TRBV4-1	TRBD2	TRBJ2-1	-	TGCGCCAGCAGCCAAGGGCTAGCGGGGTACTACAATGAGCAGTTCTTC	CASSQGLAGYYNEQFF
TRBV12-3/TRBV12-4	-	TRBJ1-5	-	TGTGCCAGCGGCCTTTGGAGCAATCAGCCCCAGCATTTT	CASGLWSNQPQHF
TRBV19	-	TRBJ1-2	once	TGTGCCAGTAGTATACCGCCGGGCTATGGCTACACCTTC	CASSIPPGYGYTF
TRBV7-9	TRBD1	TRBJ2-7	once	TGTGCCAGCAGCATCGGACAGGGGGGCATGTCTAAGCAGTACTTC	CASSIGQGGMSKQYF
TRBV5-1	TRBD1	TRBJ1-1	-	TGCGCCAGCAGCTCAAAAACAGGGGGAGGAACTGAAGCTTTCTTT	CASSSKTGGGTEAFF
TRBV19	-	TRBJ1-3	-	TGTGCCAGCGAGAGCTCTGGAAACACCATATATTTT	CASESSGNTIYF
TRBV30	-	TRBJ1-1	-	TGTGCCTGGAGTATGTCGGGGATTGAAGCTTTCTTT	CAWSMSGIEAFF
TRBV11-2	-	TRBJ1-1	once	TGTGCCAGCAGCTTAGTTGGAAACAGGGCGAACACTGAAGCTTTCTTT	CASSLVGNRANTEAFF
TRBV3-1/TRBV3-2	-	TRBJ1-3	-	TGTGCCAGCAGCCAAGGGAGGGGTGGAAACACCATATATTTT	CASSQGRGGNTIYF
TRBV5-4	TRBD1	TRBJ1-1	-	TGTGCCAGCAGCTCTGGAAGTGGACAGGGACCAAAAAAAGCTTTCTTT	CASSSGSGQGPKKAFF
TRBV2	-	TRBJ2-7	-	TGTGCCAGCAGGGGGCTACCGACAAAAAGGTACGAGCAGTACTTC	CASRGLPTKRYEQYF
TRBV6-5	TRBD1	TRBJ2-7	-	TGTGCCAGCAGTAGCGCCGGGACAGGCTACGAGCAGTACTTC	CASSSAGTGYEQYF
TRBV5-1	-	TRBJ2-3	-	TGCGCCAGCAGCTTCGGGGGGCCAGATACGCAGTATTTT	CASSFGGPDTQYF
TRBV4-1	TRBD1	TRBJ1-5	-	TGCGCCAGCAGCCTAATTGACAGGGGAAATCAGCCCCAGCATTTT	CASSLIDRGNQPQHF
TRBV5-1	TRBD1	TRBJ2-3	once	TGCGCCAGCAGCTTGAGACAGGGGGCTTCAGATACGCAGTATTTT	CASSLRQGASDTQYF
TRBV6-5	TRBD2	TRBJ2-7	-	TGTGCCAGCAGTCCCCGTGGACTAGCGGGCCACGAGCAGTACTTC	CASSPRGLAGHEQYF
TRBV19	TRBD2	TRBJ2-3	-	TGTGCCAGTAGTATGAGTGGCGGGGGGGGCACAGATACGCAGTATTTT	CASSMSGGGGTDTQYF
TRBV3-1/TRBV3-2	-	TRBJ1-3	-	TGTGCCAGCAGCCAAGATGGAGGAGATGGAAACACCATATATTTT	CASSQDGGDGNTIYF
TRBV3-1/TRBV3-2	-	TRBJ1-6	-	TGTGCCAGCAGCCAAGCCAGGGTTCTTTCACCCCTCCACTTT	CASSQARVLSPLHF
TRBV7-8	TRBD1	TRBJ1-5	-	TGTGCCAGCAGCTTAGCAGGGACAGGGGGCGGTCAGCCCCAGCATTTT	CASSLAGTGGGQPQHF
TRBV30	-	TRBJ1-4	-	TGTGCCTGGAGTCGCAGGGAAAATGAAAAACTGTTTTTT	CAWSRRENEKLFF
TRBV4-1	-	TRBJ2-3	-	TGCGCCAGCAGGACTCAGGGGCCCACAGATACGCAGTATTTT	CASRTQGPTDTQYF
TRBV12-2	-	TRBJ1-4	-	TGTGCAAGTCGCTTAGGAGGGATCAGGGAAAAACTGTTTTTT	CASRLGGIREKLFF
TRBV5-1	-	TRBJ2-3	-	TGCGCCAGCAGCTTGGAGCAGGGGAGCACAGATACGCAGTATTTT	CASSLEQGSTDTQYF
TRBV19	TRBD2	TRBJ2-1	-	TGTGCCAGCCACCGAGGACTAGCCGTAAACAATGAGCAGTTCTTC	CASHRGLAVNNEQFF
TRBV27	-	TRBJ1-2	-	TGTGCCAGCAGTTCCCCCACCCGGGGAGGGGTTAACTATGGCTACACCTTC	CASSSPTRGGVNYGYTF
TRBV12-3/TRBV12-4	-	TRBJ2-7	few	TGTGCCAGCAGTTTTCAGGGAAACCACGAGCAGTACTTC	CASSFQGNHEQYF
TRBV6-6	-	TRBJ2-7	-	TGTGCCAGCAGTTATGCACCTCAGGGGATCTACGAGCAGTACTTC	CASSYAPQGIYEQYF